These 32 T cell receptor beta chains were sequenced from one sample in a study of control samples from healthy donors and cancer patients. Measured with immunoSEQ multiplex PCR; TCRdb has only the in-frame clones, and not every one. The data contain 140,000 or so clones, around 90% of them singletons. The sequencing sample was made of blood. The receptors derive from a young man in good health.

V gene TRBV4-1 combines with J gene TRBJ1-2; D is unclear. V shed 0 bases and J shed 6 bases, with 17 bases lying between them. CDR3 length: 16 amino acids. Germline V gene sequence: CDR1 MGHRA, CDR2 YSYEKL. CDR3 sequence (DNA): TGCGCCAGCAGCCAAGAAGTTCGGGGAAGAGGGAATGGCTACACCTTC. Translating gives CASSQEVRGRGNGYTF.

The chain carries TRBV7-2 and TRBJ2-1; 11 bases map to TRBD2. CDR1 and CDR2 from the germline V gene are SGHTA and FQGNSA. The junction had 6 bases not matched to a gene; V was cut back by 1 base and J by 4 bases. This CDR3 is built from 17 residues. Here the CDR3 DNA reads TGTGCCAGCAGCTTAGGTTATGGGACTAGCGGATACAATGAGCAGTTCTTC. Translation: CASSLGYGTSGYNEQFF.

This chain uses TRBV7-6 with TRBJ2-5; 16 positions agree with TRBD2. The V gene end was trimmed by 1 base and the J gene end by 5 bases; junction bases not matched to a gene: 4. The CDR3 has 17 amino acids. The germline CDR1 and CDR2 sequences are SGHVS and FNYEAQ. CDR3 DNA sequence: TGTGCCAGCAGCTTAGAGGGACTAGCGGGGGGGCTGGAGACCCAGTACTTC. Protein: CASSLEGLAGGLETQYF.

The chain links TRBV18 to TRBJ1-2, with 9 bases identical to TRBD1. The germline V gene encodes CDR1 KGHSH and CDR2 LQKENI. J was trimmed by 8 bases and V by 6 bases; bases with no gene match: 7. This CDR3 is built from 13 residues. CDR3 in amino acids: CASSDTGGWGYTF. The CDR3 bases are TGTGCCAGCTCGGACACAGGGGGCTGGGGCTACACCTTC. The entire variable domain, with the rest obtained from reference TRBV18 and TRBJ1-2, is as follows: NAGVMQNPRHLVRRRGQEARLRCSPMKGHSHVYWYRQLPEEGLKFMVYLQKENIIDESGMPKERFSAEFPKEGPSILRIQQVVRGDSAAYFCASSDTGGWGYTFGSGTRLTVV.

This clone has only a few counts. The chain combines TRBV10-3 with TRBJ1-2, with a weak D call TRBD1 (5 bases). Germline CDR1 and CDR2: ENHRY and SYGVKD. V dropped 0 bases and J dropped 8 bases, with 13 bases sitting between them. This CDR3 is 14 amino acids long. The CDR3 is CAISESRQGDGYTF. The CDR3 DNA sequence: TGTGCCATCAGTGAGTCGCGGCAGGGTGACGGCTACACCTTC.

The gene calls are TRBV2 and TRBJ1-3; D call uncertain. The V and J ends lost 3 bases and 4 bases respectively, with 4 bases between them. This CDR3 is built from 12 residues. Germline CDR1 is SNHLY and CDR2 is FYNNEI. The CDR3 region has the DNA TGTGCCAGCAGTGAGTACGGAAACACCATATATTTT. Protein sequence: CASSEYGNTIYF.

The chain combines TRBV7-2 with TRBJ1-4, with D unclear. Trimming took 3 bases from V and 8 from J, leaving 7 bases between them. The CDR3 is 12 residues long. CDR1 SGHTA and CDR2 FQGNSA come from the germline V gene. The CDR3 loop is CASSFSGEKLFF. The DNA for the CDR3 is TGTGCCAGCAGCTTTTCCGGGGAAAAACTGTTTTTT. Combining the CDR3 with reference TRBV7-2 and TRBJ1-4 gives the whole variable domain GAGVSQSPSNKVTEKGKDVELRCDPISGHTALYWYRQSLGQGLEFLIYFQGNSAPDKSGLPSDRFSAERTGGSVSTLTIQRTQQEDSAVYLCASSFSGEKLFFGSGTQLSVL.

The chain is built from TRBV18 and TRBJ2-4; 7 positions agree with TRBD2. This CDR3 comprises 12 residues. Unmatched junction bases numbered 3, after V lost 5 bases and J lost 8 bases. Per the germline V gene, CDR1 is KGHSH and CDR2 is LQKENI. The CDR3 sequence: CASSGRDDIQYF. The DNA of the CDR3 is TGTGCCAGCTCAGGGAGGGACGACATTCAGTACTTC.

The chain combines TRBV7-8 with TRBJ2-3; 7 bases are shared with TRBD2. Germline V gene sequence: CDR1 SGHVS, CDR2 FQNEAQ. This CDR3 region has 18 residues. The trim removed 1 base at V and 4 bases at J, leaving 14 bases unmatched. The CDR3 is CASSLVRVGLVPADTQYF. The CDR3 region has the DNA TGTGCCAGCAGCTTAGTGAGGGTAGGACTAGTCCCAGCAGATACGCAGTATTTT.

The rearrangement links TRBV12-3 or TRBV12-4 to TRBJ1-1; TRBD1 is a possible D gene (5 bases). With 3 bases removed from V and 4 bases from J, the gap between germline ends came to 9 bases. The CDR3 spans 13 residues. Here the CDR3 reads CASSLTAGTEAFF. CDR3 bases: TGTGCCAGCAGTTTGACAGCAGGCACTGAAGCTTTCTTT.

The V gene is TRBV24-1, the J gene TRBJ2-3; 10 bases are shared with TRBD2. Trimming took 4 bases from V and 1 from J; bases not matched to a gene: 13. This CDR3 has 19 residues. Per the germline V gene, CDR1 is KGHDR and CDR2 is SFDVKD. As DNA, the CDR3 is TGTGCCACCAGTGACCCTCTAGAGGGGCTAGCGGGGGGCACAGATACGCAGTATTTT. The encoded protein is CATSDPLEGLAGGTDTQYF.

This rearrangement joins TRBV11-2 to TRBJ2-7; 7 bases line up with TRBD1. In germline, CDR1 is SGHAT, CDR2 FQNNGV. The CDR3 runs to 15 residues. V trimming: 2 bases; J trimming: 2 bases; junction bases outside the gene matches: 6. The CDR3 DNA reads TGTGCCAGCAGCTTATTTAGGGACAGCACCTACGAGCAGTACTTC. This gives the protein CASSLFRDSTYEQYF.

V and J are TRBV29-1 and TRBJ2-7; D not resolved. CDR3 length: 11 residues. CDR1 is SQVTM, CDR2 ANQGSEA, per germline. Trimming removed 6 bases at V and 3 bases at J, with 9 bases between. CDR3 DNA sequence: TGCAGCGTCACCCTGAGCTACGAGCAGTACTTC. Residues: CSVTLSYEQYF.

The chain has TRBV29-1 and TRBJ2-1, with no clear D. V was pared by 7 bases and J by 7 bases, with 11 bases between. The germline V gene has CDR1 SQVTM and CDR2 ANQGSEA. The CDR3 has 11 residues. The CDR3 DNA follows: TGCAGCGGCAAAAAATTAAATGAGCAGTTCTTC. Residues: CSGKKLNEQFF.

The CDR3 DNA reads as TGTGCCAGCAGCCCAGACGGGCGAAATGAAAAACTGTTTTTT. It specifies CASSPDGRNEKLFF. The chain couples TRBV4-2 to TRBJ1-4, with D unclear. V dropped 4 bases and J dropped 5 bases, with 11 bases sitting between them. Germline loops: CDR1 LGHNA, CDR2 YNFKEQ. This CDR3 is 14 amino acids long.

The CDR3 sequence: CASSLDLGLARNGELFF. In nucleotides, the CDR3 is TGTGCCAGCAGCTTAGATCTGGGACTAGCGAGGAACGGGGAGCTGTTTTTT. This rearrangement joins TRBV11-3 to TRBJ2-2; TRBD2 matches at 10 bases. V gave up 0 bases and J gave up 7 bases; unmatched junction bases: 8. The CDR3 runs to 17 residues. Per the germline V gene, CDR1 is SGHNT and CDR2 is YENEEA. Based on the CDR3 plus reference TRBV11-3 and TRBJ2-2, the full variable domain is EAGVVQSPRYKIIEKKQPVAFWCNPISGHNTLYWYLQNLGQGPELLIRYENEEAVDDSQLPKDRFSAERLKGVDSTLKIQPAELGDSAVYLCASSLDLGLARNGELFFGEGSRLTVL.

The chain is built from TRBV28 and TRBJ2-7, with D maybe TRBD1 (6 bases). The V end was cut by 3 bases, the J end by 2 bases, with 8 bases between. Germline CDR1 is MDHEN and CDR2 is SYDVKM. The length of the CDR3 is 13 residues. The CDR3 sequence: CASSLGHPYEQYF. In DNA, the CDR3 is TGTGCCAGCAGTTTGGGACACCCCTACGAGCAGTACTTC.

This clone showed up just once. V usage is TRBV14 and J usage is TRBJ1-5; D perhaps matches TRBD1 (5 bases). V was cut by 2 bases and J by 2 bases, with 10 bases left in between. Looked up from germline, CDR1 is SGHDN and CDR2 is FVKESK. The CDR3 is made up of 15 amino acids. CDR3 sequence reads: CASSQLGGGNQPQHF. Written as DNA, the CDR3 is TGTGCCAGCAGCCAACTGGGGGGTGGCAATCAGCCCCAGCATTTT.

The chain joins TRBV5-1 to TRBJ2-2; 10 bases align to TRBD2. Germline loops: CDR1 SGHRS, CDR2 YFSETQ. V lost 0 bases, J lost 4 bases, and 3 bases stayed unmatched. The CDR3 extends over 16 amino acids. CDR3 nucleotides: TGCGCCAGCAGCTTGGGGCCTAGCGGGAGCACCGGGGAGCTGTTTTTT. Amino acid sequence: CASSLGPSGSTGELFF.

J is TRBJ2-7 and V is TRBV18, with D perhaps TRBD2 (6 bases). Trimming shortened V by 3 bases and J by 4 bases, and 10 bases separated the two germline ends. CDR3 length equals 13 residues. Germline loops: CDR1 KGHSH, CDR2 LQKENI. The CDR3 DNA reads as TGTGCCAGCTCACCGAACGGGGGTTACGAGCAGTACTTC. Translating it yields CASSPNGGYEQYF.

V usage is TRBV15 and J usage is TRBJ1-6; the D gene is possibly TRBD1 (6 bases). CDR3 size: 15 residues. Germline values: CDR1 LNHNV, CDR2 YYDKDF (reference sequence). Trimming removed 5 bases at V and 7 bases at J, with 15 bases between. Written as DNA, the CDR3 is TGTGCCACCAGCCTTATACGAGGGGGGAATTCACCCCTCCACTTT. Encoded protein: CATSLIRGGNSPLHF.

V gene TRBV2 combines with J gene TRBJ1-1; TRBD1 aligns across 9 bases. Trimming took 6 bases from V and 5 from J; bases not matched to a gene: 7. The germline V gene encodes CDR1 SNHLY and CDR2 FYNNEI. The CDR3 sequence is 14 residues long. CDR3 residues: CASRNRGQGTEAFF. CDR3 bases: TGTGCCAGCAGGAACAGGGGGCAAGGTACTGAAGCTTTCTTT. The full variable domain, in which reference TRBV2 and TRBJ1-1 provide the parts outside the CDR3, is EPEVTQTPSHQVTQMGQEVILRCVPISNHLYFYWYRQILGQKVEFLVSFYNNEISEKSEIFDDQFSVERPDGSNFTLKIRSTKLEDSAMYFCASRNRGQGTEAFFGQGTRLTVV.

A word on this clone: One end of the junction varies from germline; a read error may be responsible. The V gene is TRBV19, the J gene TRBJ2-4, with TRBD1 identical over 9 bases. Germline values: CDR1 LNHDA, CDR2 SQIVND (reference sequence). This CDR3 is built from 12 residues. CDR3 coding DNA: TGTGCCAGTAGTATTGGAACCGGGACAGGGCACTTC. It encodes CASSIGTGTGHF.

The chain couples TRBV9 to TRBJ1-5; TRBD1 might be the D (6 bases). The CDR3 sequence is 14 residues long. V lost 4 bases and J 7 bases, leaving 15 bases between the germline ends. Germline V CDR1 and CDR2: SGDLS, YYNGEE. The CDR3 is CASSTRGAGQPQHF. The CDR3 region has the DNA TGTGCCAGCAGCACGCGGGGGGCTGGCCAGCCCCAGCATTTT.

J is TRBJ2-2 and V is TRBV5-1; 7 nucleotides align to TRBD1. This CDR3 spans 16 amino acids. Per germline, CDR1 SGHRS and CDR2 YFSETQ. Trimming cost V 6 bases and J 4 bases; bases outside gene matches: 12. The CDR3 DNA reads as TGCGCCAGCACCTACCAGACAGGGAAAAGCACCGGGGAGCTGTTTTTT. This translates into CASTYQTGKSTGELFF.

The rearrangement joins TRBV6-5 to TRBJ1-2; D gene uncertain. There are 14 residues in the CDR3. Trimming shortened V by 5 bases and J by 3 bases, and 13 bases separated the two germline ends. Germline assignment: CDR1 MNHEY and CDR2 SVGAGI. The CDR3 coding sequence is TGTGCCAGCAGTCCACTCGAGGGCGACTATGGCTACACCTTC. It encodes CASSPLEGDYGYTF.

This chain uses TRBV9 with TRBJ1-5; D uncertain. This CDR3 region has 14 residues. Germline V lookup: CDR1 SGDLS, CDR2 YYNGEE. V lost 0 bases and J 9 bases, leaving 13 bases between the germline ends. The CDR3 sequence is CASSVVGFSAPQHF. Here the CDR3 DNA reads TGTGCCAGCAGCGTAGTGGGGTTCTCCGCGCCCCAGCATTTT.

The rearrangement joins TRBV9 to TRBJ1-4, with 7 bases that match TRBD1. CDR3 length: 16 amino acids. Germline-derived CDR1 and CDR2 are SGDLS and YYNGEE. Trimming cost V 4 bases and J 2 bases; bases outside gene matches: 8. The CDR3 nucleotides read TGTGCCAGCAGCACCCACGCGACAGGGACTAATGAAAAACTGTTTTTT. Translation: CASSTHATGTNEKLFF.

V usage is TRBV5-4 and J usage is TRBJ2-1; 14 nucleotides agree with TRBD2. Per germline, CDR1 SGHNT and CDR2 YYREEE (reference sequence). The V and J ends lost 4 bases and 7 bases, in that order; junction bases with no gene match: 7. This CDR3 has 16 amino acids. CDR3 amino acids: CASSARLAGGQNEQFF. The CDR3 DNA is TGTGCCAGCAGCGCCCGACTAGCGGGGGGGCAGAATGAGCAGTTCTTC.

This chain uses TRBV18 with TRBJ1-1; 9 bases line up with TRBD1. CDR3 length: 15 residues. The trim removed 3 bases at V and 4 bases at J, leaving 6 bases unmatched. Germline V CDR1 and CDR2: KGHSH, LQKENI. The CDR3 coding sequence is TGTGCCAGCTCACCGGGACAGGGAATAGGCACTGAAGCTTTCTTT. This gives the protein CASSPGQGIGTEAFF. The full variable domain, in which reference TRBV18 and TRBJ1-1 provide the parts outside the CDR3, is NAGVMQNPRHLVRRRGQEARLRCSPMKGHSHVYWYRQLPEEGLKFMVYLQKENIIDESGMPKERFSAEFPKEGPSILRIQQVVRGDSAAYFCASSPGQGIGTEAFFGQGTRLTVV.

The V and J genes are TRBV5-8 and TRBJ1-6, with 7 positions matching TRBD1. CDR1 SGHTS and CDR2 YDEGEE come from the germline V gene. CDR3 length equals 14 residues. V dropped 10 bases and J dropped 1; count of bases not matched to a gene: 5. CDR3 loop: CAGNRGSYNSPLHF. The CDR3 DNA follows: TGTGCCGGAAACAGGGGATCCTATAATTCACCCCTCCACTTT.

Regarding this clone: Other DNA variants within this sample encode the same CDR3. J is TRBJ2-7 and V is TRBV7-2, with 7 bases that match TRBD1. The CDR3 contains 14 residues. In germline, CDR1 is SGHTA, CDR2 FQGNSA. V shed 1 base and J 3 bases; nucleotides not matched to a gene: 3. The CDR3 coding sequence is TGTGCCAGCAGCTTAGAAGCAGGGGGCTACGAGCAGTACTTC. It codes for CASSLEAGGYEQYF. The complete variable domain, with remaining parts taken from reference TRBV7-2 and TRBJ2-7, reads GAGVSQSPSNKVTEKGKDVELRCDPISGHTALYWYRQSLGQGLEFLIYFQGNSAPDKSGLPSDRFSAERTGGSVSTLTIQRTQQEDSAVYLCASSLEAGGYEQYFGPGTRLTVT.